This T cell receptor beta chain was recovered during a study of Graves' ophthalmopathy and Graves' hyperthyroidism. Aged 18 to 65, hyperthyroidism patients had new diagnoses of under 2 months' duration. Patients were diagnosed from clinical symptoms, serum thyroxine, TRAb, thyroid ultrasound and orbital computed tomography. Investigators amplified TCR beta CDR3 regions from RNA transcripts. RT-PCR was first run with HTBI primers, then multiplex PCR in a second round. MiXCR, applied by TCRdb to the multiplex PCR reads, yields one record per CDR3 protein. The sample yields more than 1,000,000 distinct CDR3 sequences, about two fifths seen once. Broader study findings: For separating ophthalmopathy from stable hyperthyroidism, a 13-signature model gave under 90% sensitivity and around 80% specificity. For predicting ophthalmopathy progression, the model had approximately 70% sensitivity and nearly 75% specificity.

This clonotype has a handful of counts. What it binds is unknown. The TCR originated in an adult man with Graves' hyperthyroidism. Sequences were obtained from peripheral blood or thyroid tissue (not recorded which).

CDR3: CASSQVGAGTEAFF. CDR3 bases: TGTGCCAGCAGCCAAGTAGGGGCCGGGACTGAAGCTTTCTTT. V gene TRBV14 combines with J gene TRBJ1-1; possible D gene TRBD1, 5 bases. Germline CDR1 reads SGHDN; CDR2 reads FVKESK. This CDR3 is 14 amino acids long. V lost 1 base to trimming and J lost 5 bases, with 11 bases between them.